A selection of T cell receptor beta chains follows, all from one sample in a study of memory CD4+ T cells and cytomegalovirus serostatus. Repertoires were generated with immunoSEQ multiplex PCR, while TCRdb's copy carries only in-frame clones and drops some. The sample holds approximately 23,000 clones, roughly 80% seen once. Sample: memory CD4+ T cells from blood. These receptors all come from an adult in good health and CMV-seronegative. CDR3s include the opening cysteine and the closing phenylalanine or tryptophan. The order of the fields is J gene, clone size, D gene, V gene, CDR3 protein, CDR3 DNA. A D gene is named only where the DNA matches it firmly. The size of a clone is reported for some rows only, either as once, few or many, or as a class for expanded clones.

J: TRBJ2-3; size: NA; D: NA; V: TRBV5-1; CDR3: CAEDTDTQYF; DNA: TGCGCAGAAGACACAGATACGCAGTATTTT
J: TRBJ1-1; size: NA; D: TRBD1; V: TRBV18; CDR3: CASSPNKNRGTEAFF; DNA: TGTGCCAGCTCACCAAATAAGAACAGGGGGACTGAAGCTTTCTTT
J: TRBJ2-1; size: NA; D: TRBD2; V: TRBV6-5; CDR3: CASSGGGGLNEQFF; DNA: TGTGCCAGCAGTGGCGGGGGAGGCCTCAATGAGCAGTTCTTC
J: TRBJ1-2; size: NA; D: NA; V: TRBV28; CDR3: CASIGHPPMDGYTF; DNA: TGTGCCAGCATAGGTCACCCCCCGATGGATGGCTACACCTTC
J: TRBJ2-3; size: NA; D: NA; V: TRBV2; CDR3: CASSAQGEGDTQYF; DNA: TGTGCCAGCAGTGCACAGGGAGAGGGAGATACGCAGTATTTT
J: TRBJ2-7; size: NA; D: NA; V: TRBV10-3; CDR3: CAISDAGKTGEQYF; DNA: TGTGCCATCAGTGACGCAGGAAAGACGGGCGAGCAGTACTTC
J: TRBJ2-7; size: once; D: NA; V: TRBV28; CDR3: CASSSGGQAVYEQYF; DNA: TGTGCCAGCAGTTCAGGAGGTCAGGCAGTCTACGAGCAGTACTTC
J: TRBJ2-7; size: NA; D: TRBD2; V: TRBV27; CDR3: CASSFLERGPYEQYF; DNA: TGTGCCAGCAGTTTCCTCGAGCGGGGCCCCTACGAGCAGTACTTC
J: TRBJ2-3; size: NA; D: NA; V: TRBV10-3; CDR3: CAIRERRTDTQYF; DNA: TGTGCCATCAGAGAGCGGAGAACAGATACGCAGTATTTT
J: TRBJ1-5; size: once; D: TRBD1; V: TRBV27; CDR3: CASSRSLTGGNQPQHF; DNA: TGTGCCAGCAGTAGATCACTAACAGGGGGCAATCAGCCCCAGCATTTT
J: TRBJ1-2; size: few; D: NA; V: TRBV28; CDR3: CASKGGAGRFGYTF; DNA: TGTGCCAGCAAGGGTGGGGCAGGGCGGTTTGGCTACACCTTC
J: TRBJ2-7; size: NA; D: NA; V: TRBV28; CDR3: CASSSSYEQYF; DNA: TGTGCCAGCAGTTCCTCCTACGAGCAGTACTTC
J: TRBJ2-7; size: NA; D: NA; V: TRBV7-8; CDR3: CASSLASSYSYEQYF; DNA: TGTGCCAGCAGCTTAGCATCTAGCTACTCCTACGAGCAGTACTTC
J: TRBJ1-1; size: once; D: TRBD1; V: TRBV5-6; CDR3: CASSPGQKNTEAFF; DNA: TGTGCCAGCAGCCCGGGACAGAAGAACACTGAAGCTTTCTTT
J: TRBJ2-2; size: NA; D: NA; V: TRBV7-6; CDR3: CASSLTEQGTGELFF; DNA: TGTGCCAGCAGCTTAACGGAGCAGGGTACCGGGGAGCTGTTTTTT
J: TRBJ2-7; size: NA; D: NA; V: TRBV7-6; CDR3: CASSARPTGLLSYYEQYF; DNA: TGTGCCAGCAGCGCCCGTCCCACGGGACTGCTATCCTATTACGAGCAGTACTTC
J: TRBJ2-7; size: NA; D: TRBD2; V: TRBV5-4; CDR3: CASSSSGGNSYEQYF; DNA: TGTGCCAGCAGCTCGAGCGGGGGAAACTCCTACGAGCAGTACTTC
J: TRBJ1-1; size: NA; D: NA; V: TRBV5-1; CDR3: CASSLRDLTEAFF; DNA: TGCGCCAGCAGCTTGAGGGATCTGACTGAAGCTTTCTTT
J: TRBJ1-3; size: NA; D: NA; V: TRBV7-9; CDR3: CASSPGNSGNTIYF; DNA: TGTGCCAGCAGCCCGGGGAACTCTGGAAACACCATATATTTT
J: TRBJ2-7; size: NA; D: NA; V: TRBV5-1; CDR3: CASSLEGYEQYF; DNA: TGCGCCAGCAGCTTGGAAGGCTACGAGCAGTACTTC
J: TRBJ1-2; size: medium-sized; D: TRBD1; V: TRBV29-1; CDR3: CSVGDRGNYGYTF; DNA: TGCAGCGTTGGGGACAGGGGCAACTATGGCTACACCTTC
J: TRBJ2-7; size: NA; D: TRBD2; V: TRBV10-3; CDR3: CAISDVGGNVYEQYF; DNA: TGTGCCATCAGTGACGTGGGAGGGAATGTTTACGAGCAGTACTTC
J: TRBJ1-1; size: NA; D: NA; V: TRBV30; CDR3: CAWRILDTEAFF; DNA: TGTGCCTGGAGGATTCTGGACACTGAAGCTTTCTTT
J: TRBJ2-1; size: NA; D: TRBD2; V: TRBV5-1; CDR3: CASSFTSGSNRNEQFF; DNA: TGCGCCAGCAGCTTCACTAGCGGGTCCAACCGGAATGAGCAGTTCTTC
J: TRBJ2-7; size: once; D: NA; V: TRBV2; CDR3: CASQFDRSYEQYF; DNA: TGTGCCAGCCAGTTCGACAGATCCTACGAGCAGTACTTC
J: TRBJ2-7; size: few; D: TRBD1; V: TRBV6-5; CDR3: CASSSSRGREQYF; DNA: TGTGCCAGCAGTTCATCCAGGGGGCGCGAGCAGTACTTC
J: TRBJ2-2; size: NA; D: NA; V: TRBV27; CDR3: CASSFYRGGSPGELFF; DNA: TGTGCCAGCAGTTTCTATCGAGGAGGGTCCCCCGGGGAGCTGTTTTTT
J: TRBJ1-4; size: few; D: NA; V: TRBV7-9; CDR3: CASSSSGSGTNEKLFF; DNA: TGTGCCAGCAGCTCCTCGGGGAGTGGGACTAATGAAAAACTGTTTTTT
J: TRBJ1-2; size: NA; D: NA; V: TRBV18; CDR3: CASSPTGTHNYGYTF; DNA: TGTGCCAGCTCACCTACCGGGACACATAACTATGGCTACACCTTC
J: TRBJ2-1; size: NA; D: NA; V: TRBV19; CDR3: CASSTPFGNEQFF; DNA: TGTGCCAGTAGTACTCCTTTCGGCAATGAGCAGTTCTTC
J: TRBJ1-1; size: NA; D: NA; V: TRBV19; CDR3: CASSIFGRGGTEAFF; DNA: TGTGCCAGTAGTATTTTCGGCAGGGGCGGCACTGAAGCTTTCTTT
J: TRBJ2-5; size: NA; D: NA; V: TRBV15; CDR3: CATSRGLGQETQYF; DNA: TGTGCCACCAGCAGAGGTCTAGGCCAAGAGACCCAGTACTTC
J: TRBJ2-3; size: NA; D: TRBD2; V: TRBV2; CDR3: CASSEARLPLAGGPDTQYF; DNA: TGTGCCAGCAGTGAAGCCCGATTACCACTAGCGGGAGGGCCAGATACGCAGTATTTT
J: TRBJ1-1; size: few; D: TRBD1; V: TRBV30; CDR3: CAWSKDRLNTEAFF; DNA: TGTGCCTGGAGTAAGGACAGGCTGAACACTGAAGCTTTCTTT
J: TRBJ1-5; size: NA; D: NA; V: TRBV7-8; CDR3: CASSLPPVVGGSNQPQHF; DNA: TGTGCCAGCAGCCTCCCCCCAGTCGTAGGGGGAAGCAATCAGCCCCAGCATTTT
J: TRBJ2-7; size: NA; D: NA; V: TRBV19; CDR3: CASSRAQAFTYEQYF; DNA: TGTGCCAGTAGTCGTGCCCAGGCGTTTACCTACGAGCAGTACTTC
J: TRBJ2-1; size: NA; D: TRBD2; V: TRBV7-2; CDR3: CASRPTSGSYNEQFF; DNA: TGTGCCAGCAGGCCGACTAGCGGGAGTTACAATGAGCAGTTCTTC
J: TRBJ1-1; size: NA; D: NA; V: TRBV7-2; CDR3: CASSPHGGIIPEAFF; DNA: TGTGCCAGCAGCCCCCATGGGGGTATAATCCCTGAAGCTTTCTTT
J: TRBJ2-5; size: NA; D: NA; V: TRBV5-4; CDR3: CASSLGRQETQYF; DNA: TGTGCCAGCAGCTTGGGTAGGCAAGAGACCCAGTACTTC
J: TRBJ1-5; size: NA; D: TRBD1; V: TRBV27; CDR3: CASSYPGQGPYSNQPQHF; DNA: TGTGCCAGCAGTTACCCGGGACAGGGTCCCTATAGCAATCAGCCCCAGCATTTT
J: TRBJ2-1; size: NA; D: TRBD1; V: TRBV6-6; CDR3: CASSSHRGLSYNEQFF; DNA: TGTGCCAGCAGTTCCCACAGGGGCCTCTCCTACAATGAGCAGTTCTTC
J: TRBJ2-1; size: once; D: TRBD2; V: TRBV4-3; CDR3: CASSLTSGGYNEQFF; DNA: TGCGCCAGCAGCTTAACTAGCGGGGGGTACAATGAGCAGTTCTTC
J: TRBJ1-5; size: few; D: TRBD1; V: TRBV18; CDR3: CASSPRGQGNQPQHF; DNA: TGTGCCAGCTCGCCACGGGGACAGGGCAATCAGCCCCAGCATTTT
J: TRBJ1-1; size: few; D: TRBD1; V: TRBV10-3; CDR3: CAIRRTGESEAFF; DNA: TGTGCCATCAGGAGGACAGGGGAGAGTGAAGCTTTCTTT
J: TRBJ2-1; size: few; D: NA; V: TRBV2; CDR3: CASSDYEQFF; DNA: TGTGCCAGCAGTGACTACGAGCAGTTCTTC
J: TRBJ2-2; size: NA; D: NA; V: TRBV5-8; CDR3: CASSLGRVRNTGELFF; DNA: TGTGCCAGCAGCTTGGGGAGGGTACGGAACACCGGGGAGCTGTTTTTT
J: TRBJ2-1; size: NA; D: TRBD1; V: TRBV11-2; CDR3: CASTGQESYNEQFF; DNA: TGTGCCAGCACCGGACAGGAGTCCTACAATGAGCAGTTCTTC
J: TRBJ2-7; size: once; D: TRBD2; V: TRBV7-9; CDR3: CASSFGLAGVGEQYF; DNA: TGTGCCAGCAGCTTTGGACTAGCGGGAGTAGGCGAGCAGTACTTC
J: TRBJ2-1; size: NA; D: NA; V: TRBV4-3; CDR3: CASSQDWGTPMEQFF; DNA: TGCGCCAGCAGCCAAGATTGGGGGACACCAATGGAGCAGTTCTTC
J: TRBJ1-4; size: NA; D: NA; V: TRBV14; CDR3: CASSHPQGATNEKLFF; DNA: TGTGCCAGCAGCCACCCACAGGGAGCAACTAATGAAAAACTGTTTTTT
J: TRBJ2-7; size: few; D: TRBD2; V: TRBV19; CDR3: CASSIALSGSFYEQYF; DNA: TGTGCCAGTAGTATCGCTCTTAGCGGGAGTTTCTACGAGCAGTACTTC
J: TRBJ2-1; size: NA; D: NA; V: TRBV12-5; CDR3: CASGRESYNEQFF; DNA: TGTGCTAGTGGACGGGAGTCCTACAATGAGCAGTTCTTC
J: TRBJ1-2; size: NA; D: NA; V: TRBV7-9; CDR3: CASSRTENYGYTF; DNA: TGTGCCAGCAGCAGGACAGAGAACTATGGCTACACCTTC
J: TRBJ2-7; size: NA; D: NA; V: TRBV18; CDR3: CASSPSSRDRPIYEQYF; DNA: TGTGCCAGCTCCCCCTCCTCCCGGGACCGCCCTATATACGAGCAGTACTTC
J: TRBJ1-1; size: NA; D: NA; V: TRBV29-1; CDR3: CSVGEGSRSAAFF; DNA: TGCAGCGTTGGGGAGGGGAGCCGTTCCGCGGCTTTCTTT
J: TRBJ2-5; size: NA; D: NA; V: TRBV7-7; CDR3: CASSPRGKETQYF; DNA: TGTGCCAGCAGCCCCCGAGGGAAAGAGACCCAGTACTTC
J: TRBJ2-4; size: NA; D: NA; V: TRBV27; CDR3: CASSRGGGVNIQYF; DNA: TGTGCCAGCAGTAGGGGGGGCGGCGTGAACATTCAGTACTTC